This paragraph reports one T cell receptor (beta chain). Its cognate antigen is unknown. The data originate from a study of lymphopenia after photon versus proton radiotherapy. Study-wide results and limits: Oligoclonal CD8+ Temra expansion after nadir drove photon patients' diversity drop.

Method: immunoSEQ multiplex PCR; TCRdb's copy keeps in-frame clones and lacks some. The table includes some 30,000 clones, around 90% detected once. The V end lost 4 bases, the J end lost 0 bases, and 7 bases lay between the germline ends. The CDR3 is 14 residues long. Germline CDR1 and CDR2: MNHNS and SASEGT. The TCR comes from a woman aged 55-70 years with cholangiocarcinoma. Some clones in this sample may be carry-over from other donors' samples. The specimen comprised peripheral blood, sampled from a patient treated with proton-based radiotherapy. J is TRBJ1-3 and V is TRBV6-1; D unresolved. For the CDR3, the DNA is TGTGCCAGCAGTGTAGTGAGCTCTGGAAACACCATATATTTT. Amino acid sequence: CASSVVSSGNTIYF.